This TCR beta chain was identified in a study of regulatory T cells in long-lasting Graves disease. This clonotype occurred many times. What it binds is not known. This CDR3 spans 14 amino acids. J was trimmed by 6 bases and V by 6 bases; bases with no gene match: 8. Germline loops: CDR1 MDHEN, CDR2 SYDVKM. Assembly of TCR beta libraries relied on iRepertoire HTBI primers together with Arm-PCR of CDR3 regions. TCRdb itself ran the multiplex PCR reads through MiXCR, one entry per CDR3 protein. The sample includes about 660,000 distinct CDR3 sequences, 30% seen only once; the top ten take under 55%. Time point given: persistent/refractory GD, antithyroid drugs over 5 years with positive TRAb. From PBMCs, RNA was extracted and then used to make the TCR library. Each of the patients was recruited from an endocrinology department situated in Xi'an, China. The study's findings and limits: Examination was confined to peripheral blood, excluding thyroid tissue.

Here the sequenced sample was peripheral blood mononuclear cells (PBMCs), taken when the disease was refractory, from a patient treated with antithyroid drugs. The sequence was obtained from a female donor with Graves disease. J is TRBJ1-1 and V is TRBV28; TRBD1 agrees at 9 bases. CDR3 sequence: CASRMGQGKAEAFF. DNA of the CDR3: TGTGCCAGCAGGATGGGACAGGGCAAGGCTGAAGCTTTCTTT.